This is a list of T cell receptor beta chains from one sample in a study of T cell responses to AZD1222 COVID-19 vaccine. The table came from immunoSEQ multiplex PCR; TCRdb's copy has only in-frame clones and leaves some out. The table shows 110,000 to 150,000 clones, with roughly 90% occurring only once. Specimen: peripheral blood, collected 28 days after the second AZD1222 dose. These receptors were taken from an adult who received the AZD1222 COVID-19 vaccine. Both conserved end residues are part of each CDR3. D genes are given only for firm matches. The size field is filled for only some rows; it gives once, few, many or a size class.

j_call d_call v_call clone_size cdr3_aa cdr3_nt
TRBJ2-5 TRBD1 TRBV5-8 - CASSPGQAGGETQYF TGTGCCAGCAGCCCTGGACAGGCGGGTGGAGAGACCCAGTACTTC
TRBJ1-4 - TRBV7-9 - CATAIGGEKLFF TGTGCCACCGCCATCGGTGGGGAAAAACTGTTTTTT
TRBJ2-3 TRBD1 TRBV7-9 - CASSRDSNTDTQYF TGTGCCAGCAGCCGGGACAGCAACACAGATACGCAGTATTTT
TRBJ1-1 - TRBV19 - CASRGGRNTEAFF TGTGCCAGTAGGGGTGGCCGAAACACTGAAGCTTTCTTT
TRBJ2-1 TRBD1 TRBV7-2 - CASRETGKQFF TGTGCCAGCAGGGAGACAGGGAAGCAGTTCTTC
TRBJ1-4 TRBD1 TRBV23-1 once CASSQGPDRLSNEKLFF TGCGCCAGCAGTCAAGGACCGGACAGGCTGTCTAATGAAAAACTGTTTTTT
TRBJ2-5 TRBD1 TRBV6-5 - CASTHPGQVRETQYF TGTGCCAGCACCCACCCGGGACAGGTGAGGGAGACCCAGTACTTC
TRBJ1-2 - TRBV24-1 - CATSAQGYGYTF TGTGCCACCAGTGCCCAGGGTTATGGCTACACCTTC
TRBJ1-1 - TRBV19 - CASSIDRVMNTEAFF TGTGCCAGTAGTATAGATCGAGTCATGAACACTGAAGCTTTCTTT
TRBJ1-2 - TRBV24-1 - CATRTSYGYTF TGTGCCACCAGGACAAGCTATGGCTACACCTTC
TRBJ1-1 TRBD1 TRBV11-2 - CASSWDSKNTEAFF TGTGCCAGCAGTTGGGACAGTAAAAACACTGAAGCTTTCTTT
TRBJ2-3 TRBD2 TRBV3-1/TRBV3-2 - CASSQRVGTSGTDTQYF TGTGCCAGCAGCCAACGAGTCGGGACTAGCGGCACAGATACGCAGTATTTT
TRBJ2-1 - TRBV20-1 - CSASHGSSYNEQFF TGCAGTGCTAGTCACGGGAGCTCCTACAATGAGCAGTTCTTC
TRBJ1-2 - TRBV7-2 - CASSLRSTSVPGYGYTF TGTGCCAGCAGCTTGAGGTCAACCAGCGTCCCGGGATATGGCTACACCTTC
TRBJ2-7 - TRBV30 - CAWRQVGPSYEQYF TGTGCCTGGAGGCAGGTCGGCCCGTCCTACGAGCAGTACTTC
TRBJ2-1 - TRBV19 - CASSINTLGEQFF TGTGCCAGTAGTATTAATACGCTAGGTGAGCAGTTCTTC
TRBJ2-7 - TRBV28 - CASSLSGYEQYF TGTGCCAGCAGTTTATCAGGCTACGAGCAGTACTTC
TRBJ1-4 - TRBV19 once CASSIMDSGEKLFF TGTGCCAGTAGTATTATGGACAGCGGGGAAAAACTGTTTTTT
TRBJ2-1 - TRBV29-1 - CSVVSPGEQFF TGCAGCGTTGTTTCGCCCGGTGAGCAGTTCTTC
TRBJ2-7 - TRBV9 once CASSVGRTSYEQYF TGTGCCAGCAGCGTAGGGCGGACCTCCTACGAGCAGTACTTC
TRBJ1-4 - TRBV28 - CASTPGGGGEKLFF TGTGCCAGCACCCCGGGAGGGGGAGGTGAAAAACTGTTTTTT
TRBJ2-1 TRBD2 TRBV7-2 - CASSLTGTIYNEQFF TGTGCCAGCAGTCTAACCGGGACTATTTACAATGAGCAGTTCTTC
TRBJ2-1 TRBD2 TRBV28 once CASRLAGGGNNEQFF TGTGCCAGCAGGTTAGCGGGAGGGGGGAACAATGAGCAGTTCTTC
TRBJ1-3 TRBD1 TRBV7-2 - CASSLWGQGTGNTIYF TGTGCCAGCAGCTTATGGGGACAGGGGACTGGAAACACCATATATTTT
TRBJ2-7 TRBD1 TRBV15 - CATSTRDRDSYEQYF TGTGCCACCAGCACCCGGGACAGGGACTCCTACGAGCAGTACTTC
TRBJ1-2 - TRBV19 - CASSTVEGFYGYTF TGTGCCAGTAGTACCGTAGAGGGTTTTTATGGCTACACCTTC
TRBJ2-2 TRBD2 TRBV28 - CASSFTGGTGELFF TGTGCCAGCAGTTTTACGGGGGGCACCGGGGAGCTGTTTTTT
TRBJ1-2 TRBD1 TRBV19 - CASSMGTGRAYGYTF TGTGCCAGTAGTATGGGGACAGGGAGGGCCTATGGCTACACCTTC
TRBJ2-3 - TRBV2 once CASTTVSTDTQYF TGTGCCAGTACGACGGTGAGCACAGATACGCAGTATTTT
TRBJ2-6 - TRBV7-9 - CASSSQSGANVLTF TGTGCCAGCAGCTCACAATCTGGGGCCAACGTCCTGACTTTC
TRBJ1-3 - TRBV6-5 - CASSYSRGRGDTIYF TGTGCCAGCAGTTACTCACGGGGGCGCGGGGACACCATATATTTT
TRBJ2-7 TRBD2 TRBV6-5 once CASSFLAGGYSYEQYF TGTGCCAGCAGTTTCCTAGCGGGAGGTTACTCCTACGAGCAGTACTTC
TRBJ1-1 - TRBV21-1 - CASRALNTEAFF TGTGCCAGCAGAGCATTAAACACTGAAGCTTTCTTT
TRBJ1-1 TRBD1 TRBV28 - CASSLPTGVTEAFF TGTGCCAGCAGCCTACCGACAGGGGTGACTGAAGCTTTCTTT
TRBJ1-5 TRBD1 TRBV6-5 - CASSYSGRGRQPQHF TGTGCCAGCAGTTACTCTGGCAGGGGGCGTCAGCCCCAGCATTTT
TRBJ1-2 TRBD1 TRBV23-1 - CASSHRTGGYGYTF TGCGCCAGCAGTCACCGGACAGGGGGCTATGGCTACACCTTC
TRBJ2-7 TRBD1 TRBV18 - CASSPTGSHEQYF TGTGCCAGCTCGCCGACAGGGTCCCACGAGCAGTACTTC
TRBJ1-1 - TRBV7-9 - CASSLNGAMNTEAFF TGTGCCAGCAGCTTAAATGGGGCCATGAACACTGAAGCTTTCTTT
TRBJ1-2 - TRBV28 - CASNPDRIYGYTF TGTGCCAGCAACCCAGACAGGATCTATGGCTACACCTTC
TRBJ2-2 - TRBV7-9 few CASSLDGGQNTGELFF TGTGCCAGCAGCTTAGACGGAGGACAGAACACCGGGGAGCTGTTTTTT
TRBJ1-3 TRBD1 TRBV7-2 once CASSLVEGQGSGNTIYF TGTGCCAGCAGCTTAGTTGAGGGACAGGGCTCTGGAAACACCATATATTTT
TRBJ2-7 - TRBV28 - CASSFRTYEQYF TGTGCCAGCAGTTTTCGGACCTACGAGCAGTACTTC
TRBJ1-1 TRBD1 TRBV5-4 - CASSLGAGGMNTEAFF TGTGCCAGCAGCTTGGGGGCAGGGGGCATGAACACTGAAGCTTTCTTT
TRBJ2-6 - TRBV2 - CASSEARRSGANVLTF TGTGCCAGCAGTGAAGCGCGGCGGTCTGGGGCCAACGTCCTGACTTTC
TRBJ2-7 TRBD2 TRBV10-3 - CAISGSSGGPLHEQYF TGTGCCATCAGTGGGTCTAGCGGCGGCCCCCTCCACGAGCAGTACTTC
TRBJ2-1 TRBD1 TRBV4-3 once CASSEGQGISYFYNEQFF TGCGCCAGCAGCGAGGGACAGGGGATTTCATATTTCTACAATGAGCAGTTCTTC
TRBJ2-7 - TRBV7-2 - CASTPGVEAQYF TGTGCCAGCACCCCCGGCGTGGAGGCGCAGTACTTC
TRBJ1-2 - TRBV5-6 - CASTGPGELVYGYTF TGTGCCAGCACCGGCCCAGGGGAATTGGTCTATGGCTACACCTTC
TRBJ1-1 - TRBV6-5 - CASDITGNTEAFF TGTGCCAGCGATATTACAGGGAACACTGAAGCTTTCTTT
TRBJ2-3 - TRBV4-1 - CASSPNTDTQYF TGCGCCAGCAGCCCGAATACAGATACGCAGTATTTT
TRBJ1-1 - TRBV7-6 few CASSLASTLGPTEAFF TGTGCCAGCAGCTTAGCCTCGACCCTAGGCCCCACTGAAGCTTTCTTT
TRBJ1-1 - TRBV4-3 - CASSFQENTEAFF TGCGCCAGCAGCTTTCAGGAGAACACTGAAGCTTTCTTT
TRBJ2-7 TRBD2 TRBV27 - CASRRTSATYEQYF TGTGCCAGCAGACGGACTAGCGCCACCTACGAGCAGTACTTC
TRBJ1-2 TRBD1 TRBV19 - CASGDRRMNGYTF TGTGCCAGTGGGGACAGGAGGATGAATGGCTACACCTTC